This TCR beta chain stems from a study of response to subunit inactivated influenza vaccine. TCRdb re-derived calls from the RT-PCR reads in MiXCR, one entry per CDR3 protein. This repertoire shows approximately 500,000 distinct CDR3 sequences, approximately 24% found once; its top ten account for 2.5% to 3.5%. Overall study results and limits: Authors suggested each seasonal influenza vaccination recruits few new T cells.

The V segment lost 0 bases and the J segment 1 base; nucleotides outside the gene matches: 6. This CDR3 is built from 19 residues. Germline V gene lookup returns CDR1 LGHNA and CDR2 YNFKEQ. Comment on this clonotype: Its cognate antigen is unknown.

This sample was also put to use in a study of T cells expressing NK-cell markers. That work adds: cDNA encoding TCR beta was synthesized via 5'RACE template switching incorporating UMIs. A range of about 1.0-7.5% of CD8+ T cells consisted of dominant NKG2C+ clonotypes in 6 or 7 donors.

The sequence came from a man in his fifties or sixties who received an inactivated influenza vaccine. The sequences come from CD4+ T cells sorted from PBMCs, collected roughly 12 days after vaccination. V is TRBV4-2 and J is TRBJ2-1, with 13 bases matching TRBD2. In DNA form, the CDR3 reads TGTGCCAGCAGCCAAGATCGGGGACTAGCGGGGTCTTCCTACAATGAGCAGTTCTTC. Amino acid sequence: CASSQDRGLAGSSYNEQFF.